This TCR beta chain was profiled in a study of Ad26.COV2.S vaccination and SARS-CoV-2 variants. Study-wide background: Participants got Ad26.COV2.S intramuscularly, once or twice 56 days apart.

V shed 3 bases and J 7 bases; nucleotides not matched to a gene: 10. From germline, CDR1 is DFQATT and CDR2 SNEGSKA (reference sequence). This CDR3 contains 15 residues. The assay was immunoSEQ multiplex PCR, and TCRdb's table has in-frame clones only and misses some. This repertoire shows approximately 400,000 clones, 85% found once; its top ten account for 3% to 4%. Treatment reported: some 20 received Ad26.COV2.S at low or high dose, single or two shots; about 5 received placebo; per-sample allocation not given. On day 63 after the first injection, vaccine and placebo recipients gave samples. Study-level points and caveats: Relative to placebo recipients, vaccine recipients exhibited elevated spike-specific TCR breadth.

Remarks on this clone: Its specificity is unknown.

This chain connects TRBV20-1 to TRBJ2-1; 9 bases are a match to TRBD2. The sequence was obtained from a person aged 18-60 years who received the Ad26.COV2.S COVID-19 vaccine or a placebo. This material consisted of peripheral blood, taken in a trial of Ad26.COV2.S vaccine versus placebo. The CDR3 DNA reads TGCAGTGCTAGTGGCAGCGGGGGGTCGTTAAATGAGCAGTTCTTC. The encoded protein is CSASGSGGSLNEQFF.